These T cell receptor beta chains were read from a single sample in a study of blood T cell repertoires in COVID-19. Some clones are missing from TCRdb's copy, which holds only in-frame ones; the method was immunoSEQ multiplex PCR. The table records 190,000 or so clones, 80% to 90% of them present only once. Material: peripheral blood. The receptors were sampled from a woman under 30 who had recovered from COVID-19. CDR3s include the opening cysteine and the closing phenylalanine or tryptophan. Fields, in order: clone size, CDR3 length, V gene, D gene, J gene, CDR3 protein, CDR3 DNA. The D gene is left open where the match is weak. Rows give clone size only sometimes, using once, few, many, or a class for an expanded clone.

.	13	TRBV12-3/TRBV12-4	.	TRBJ1-2	CASSSNLYYGYTF	TGTGCCAGCAGTTCGAACCTATACTATGGCTACACCTTC
once	15	TRBV10-2	.	TRBJ1-2	CASSESRWRVHGYTF	TGCGCCAGCAGTGAGTCGAGATGGAGGGTCCATGGCTACACCTTC
.	19	TRBV4-1	.	TRBJ1-4	CASSQERSRDISRREKLFF	TGCGCCAGCAGCCAAGAGAGGAGCCGGGACATCTCACGACGTGAAAAACTGTTTTTT
.	19	TRBV24-1	TRBD1	TRBJ1-3	CATSDLTVFTGGGGNTIYF	TGTGCCACCAGTGATTTGACGGTCTTTACAGGGGGCGGTGGAAACACCATATATTTT
few	17	TRBV11-3	TRBD2	TRBJ2-3	CASSLGGLAGTTDTQYF	TGTGCCAGCAGCTTAGGGGGACTAGCGGGGACCACAGATACGCAGTATTTT
.	18	TRBV7-7	.	TRBJ1-5	CASSLAGGEPQGNQPQHF	TGTGCTAGCAGCTTAGCTGGCGGGGAGCCTCAAGGCAATCAGCCCCAGCATTTT
.	12	TRBV6-5	TRBD2	TRBJ2-4	CASSYSDGRGYF	TGTGCCAGCAGTTACTCCGACGGGAGGGGGTACTTC
.	14	TRBV15	TRBD2	TRBJ2-5	CATQRGGALETQYF	TGTGCCACCCAGCGGGGGGGGGCCCTGGAGACCCAGTACTTC
few	14	TRBV2	.	TRBJ1-6	CASSPDTINSPLHF	TGTGCCAGCAGTCCGGACACTATTAATTCACCCCTCCACTTT
.	13	TRBV10-3	.	TRBJ1-1	CAISDGQFTEAFF	TGTGCCATCAGTGATGGCCAGTTCACTGAAGCTTTCTTT
few	14	TRBV5-6	TRBD2	TRBJ2-5	CASSFWEGGETQYF	TGTGCCAGCAGCTTCTGGGAGGGAGGAGAGACCCAGTACTTC
once	16	TRBV15	.	TRBJ2-7	CATSRNDRAGNYEQYF	TGTGCCACCAGCAGAAACGACAGGGCGGGAAACTACGAGCAGTACTTC
.	12	TRBV10-3	.	TRBJ1-2	CAISGQVGGYTF	TGTGCCATCAGTGGACAGGTCGGAGGCTACACCTTC
once	17	TRBV7-8	.	TRBJ2-1	CASIQVGYRVGDNEQFF	TGTGCCAGCATCCAAGTGGGGTACAGGGTAGGTGACAATGAGCAGTTCTTC
.	17	TRBV6-1	TRBD2	TRBJ2-3	CASSERFSGGAGDTQYF	TGTGCCAGCAGTGAAAGGTTTAGCGGGGGGGCCGGAGATACGCAGTATTTT
.	16	TRBV24-1	.	TRBJ1-2	CATSDWGGRGSYGYTF	TGTGCCACCAGTGACTGGGGGGGCAGGGGATCCTATGGCTACACCTTC
few	12	TRBV6-6	.	TRBJ1-6	CASSPSNSPLHF	TGTGCCAGCAGCCCTAGTAATTCACCCCTCCACTTT
.	14	TRBV10-3	.	TRBJ1-1	CAIRGDILNTEAFF	TGTGCCATCAGGGGGGACATCTTGAACACTGAAGCTTTCTTT
.	12	TRBV7-8	.	TRBJ2-5	CASSLVEETQYF	TGTGCCAGCAGCTTAGTAGAAGAGACCCAGTACTTC
.	16	TRBV6-5	.	TRBJ1-1	CASSYLPGRANTEAFF	TGTGCCAGCAGTTACCTTCCGGGCAGGGCGAACACTGAAGCTTTCTTT
.	15	TRBV6-1	.	TRBJ1-5	CASSEPLRGNQPQHF	TGTGCCAGCAGTGAACCCTTGAGGGGCAATCAGCCCCAGCATTTT
once	17	TRBV4-1	.	TRBJ2-1	CASSQDPRGGGINEQFF	TGCGCCAGCAGCCAAGACCCCAGGGGCGGGGGAATTAATGAGCAGTTCTTC
.	12	TRBV25-1	TRBD1	TRBJ2-5	CASTGGWETQYF	TGTGCCAGCACAGGGGGCTGGGAGACCCAGTACTTC
.	15	TRBV5-5	.	TRBJ2-1	CASSLGQGLGNEQFF	TGTGCCAGCAGCTTGGGGCAGGGCCTTGGCAATGAGCAGTTCTTC
few	13	TRBV15	TRBD1	TRBJ1-6	CATTWDRNSPLHF	TGTGCCACCACCTGGGACAGAAATTCACCCCTCCACTTT
.	14	TRBV27	TRBD1	TRBJ1-1	CASSNGQGNTEAFF	TGTGCCAGCAGTAATGGACAGGGTAACACTGAAGCTTTCTTT
.	14	TRBV2	TRBD1	TRBJ2-3	CASLRDRGTDTQYF	TGTGCCAGCCTGAGGGACAGAGGCACAGATACGCAGTATTTT
.	18	TRBV3-1/TRBV3-2	TRBD1	TRBJ2-2	CASSRNRRGQGAGGELFF	TGTGCCAGCAGCCGGAACAGACGAGGACAGGGGGCGGGCGGGGAGCTGTTTTTT
.	16	TRBV7-2	TRBD2	TRBJ2-2	CASRSERERNTGELFF	TGTGCCAGCAGGTCAGAGCGGGAGAGGAACACCGGGGAGCTGTTTTTT
.	15	TRBV6-1	TRBD2	TRBJ2-2	CASSDKRGVAGELFF	TGTGCCAGCAGTGATAAGCGGGGGGTCGCCGGGGAGCTGTTTTTT
.	16	TRBV7-9	.	TRBJ2-1	CASSRLGGASYNEQFF	TGTGCCAGCAGCCGCTTAGGGGGGGCGTCCTACAATGAGCAGTTCTTC
.	13	TRBV12-3/TRBV12-4	.	TRBJ1-2	CASSFRRDYGYTF	TGTGCCAGCAGTTTTAGGAGGGACTATGGCTACACCTTC
.	13	TRBV4-3	.	TRBJ2-1	CASSQEQGTEQFF	TGCGCCAGCAGCCAAGAGCAGGGGACTGAGCAGTTCTTC
once	15	TRBV2	.	TRBJ1-1	CARRAPGAMNTEAFF	TGTGCCAGAAGAGCCCCAGGGGCAATGAACACTGAAGCTTTCTTT
.	15	TRBV5-1	TRBD2	TRBJ2-5	CASSSGLAVQETQYF	TGCGCCAGCAGCTCGGGACTAGCGGTACAAGAGACCCAGTACTTC
.	16	TRBV6-1	TRBD1	TRBJ1-4	CASSEVQGQGNEKLFF	TGTGCCAGCAGTGAAGTTCAGGGACAGGGGAATGAAAAACTGTTTTTT
.	15	TRBV15	.	TRBJ2-6	CATSTPVAGANVLTF	TGTGCCACCAGCACCCCCGTCGCTGGGGCCAACGTCCTGACTTTC
few	15	TRBV5-5	TRBD2	TRBJ2-1	CASSPRGDSYNEQFF	TGTGCCAGCAGCCCGCGGGGGGACTCCTACAATGAGCAGTTCTTC
.	14	TRBV3-1/TRBV3-2	.	TRBJ2-7	CASSQTGGGDEQYF	TGTGCCAGCAGCCAGACCGGTGGGGGCGACGAGCAGTACTTC
.	15	TRBV9	TRBD2	TRBJ2-3	CASSASGGATDTQYF	TGTGCCAGCAGCGCTAGCGGGGGGGCCACAGATACGCAGTATTTT
.	14	TRBV7-9	.	TRBJ1-6	CASSPGGGNSPLHF	TGTGCCAGCAGCCCGGGGGGGGGTAATTCACCCCTCCACTTT
.	14	TRBV2	.	TRBJ2-2	CASPLWAHTGELFF	TGTGCCAGTCCCCTGTGGGCTCACACCGGGGAGCTGTTTTTT
.	15	TRBV24-1	.	TRBJ2-1	CATNVGGAGEDEQFF	TGTGCCACCAACGTGGGGGGCGCGGGAGAGGATGAGCAGTTCTTC
.	12	TRBV5-1	TRBD2	TRBJ2-1	CASSSIAGEQFF	TGCGCCAGCAGCTCCATAGCGGGTGAGCAGTTCTTC
.	14	TRBV24-1	.	TRBJ2-1	CATSDLQAANEQFF	TGTGCCACCAGTGATTTGCAGGCCGCCAATGAGCAGTTCTTC